This TCR beta chain is from a study of blood T cell repertoires in COVID-19. The method was immunoSEQ multiplex PCR; TCRdb's version includes in-frame clones alone and lacks a portion of them. The sample has roughly 260,000 clones, roughly 80% seen once. The sequence was collected from a woman of 80 years or more with active or convalescent COVID-19. Source material: peripheral blood.

CDR3 loop: CASSAGQVNTEAFF. The CDR3 DNA reads TGTGCCAGCAGTGCCGGACAGGTTAACACTGAAGCTTTCTTT. V and J are TRBV28 and TRBJ1-1; TRBD1 agrees at 7 bases. With V trimmed by 5 bases and J by 2 bases, 5 bases remained unmatched. In germline, CDR1 is MDHEN, CDR2 SYDVKM. The CDR3 runs to 14 residues. Looking up the rest from reference TRBV28 and TRBJ1-1 gives the full variable domain: DVKVTQSSRYLVKRTGEKVFLECVQDMDHENMFWYRQDPGLGLRLIYFSYDVKMKEKGDIPEGYSVSREKKERFSLILESASTNQTSMYLCASSAGQVNTEAFFGQGTRLTVV.